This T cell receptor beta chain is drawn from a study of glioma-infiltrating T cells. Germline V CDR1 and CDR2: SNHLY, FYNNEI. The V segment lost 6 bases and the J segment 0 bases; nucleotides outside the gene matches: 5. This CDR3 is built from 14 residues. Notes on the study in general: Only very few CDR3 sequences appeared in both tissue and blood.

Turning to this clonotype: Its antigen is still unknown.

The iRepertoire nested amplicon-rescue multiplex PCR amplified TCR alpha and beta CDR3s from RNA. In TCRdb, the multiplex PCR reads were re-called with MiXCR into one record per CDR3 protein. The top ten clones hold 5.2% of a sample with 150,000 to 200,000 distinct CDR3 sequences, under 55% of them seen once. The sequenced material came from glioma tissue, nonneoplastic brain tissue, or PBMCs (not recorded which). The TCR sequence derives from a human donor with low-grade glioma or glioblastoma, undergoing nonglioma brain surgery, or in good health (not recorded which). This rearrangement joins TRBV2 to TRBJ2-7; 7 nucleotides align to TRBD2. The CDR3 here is CASSALAASYEQYF. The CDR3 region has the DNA TGTGCCAGCAGCGCCCTAGCGGCCTCCTACGAGCAGTACTTC.